This T cell receptor (beta chain) was retrieved from a study of T cell repertoires in ileal Crohn's disease. J lost 5 bases, V lost 1 base, and 3 bases had no gene match. Germline CDR1 SGHTA, CDR2 FQGNSA. CDR3 size: 14 residues. Profiled with immunoSEQ multiplex PCR; TCRdb holds only in-frame clones, not every one. The sample lists a few thousand clones, more than 80% occurring once. Time point described: neoterminal ileum biopsy at postoperative endoscopy, about 6 months after surgery. Sequencing was performed on ileal tissue. The sequence derives from an adult with Crohn's disease. The rearrangement uses TRBV7-2 and TRBJ2-5; 8 nucleotides match TRBD2. This CDR3 is CASSLGGRTETQYF. In nucleotides, the CDR3 is TGTGCCAGCAGCTTAGGCGGGAGGACGGAGACCCAGTACTTC.